This TCR beta chain originates from a study of blood T cell repertoires in COVID-19 (dated by TCRdb to 2020 to 2022). For context, the study as a whole: The collaborator samples originated in the United States, Italy and Spain and spanned the acute and convalescent phases of COVID-19. The material from the prospective study consisted of cDNA or gDNA derived from T cells, B-cell-depleted T cells, or PBMCs. Deeply sampled blood TCRbeta repertoires from subjects exposed to, actively infected with, or recovered from COVID-19 were included in the dataset. The repertoires were made available in a free public database intended to serve as a resource for research on the immune response to SARS-CoV-2. Samples were obtained from the ongoing ImmuneRACE study (first 160 participants) and from over a thousand subjects provided by 6 global collaborators. Nearly every sample came with metadata listing a de-identified subject ID, COVID-19 status, age in years and sex. Where HLA class I and class II types were available, the types were taken from metadata supplied by the sample provider, not from assay-based typing. Broader findings and caveats from the paper: Clinical and demographic metadata were provided uncurated, with the amount varying by source and participant.

TCRbeta CDR3 regions were amplified from genomic DNA by means of the immunoSEQ Assay, a bias-controlled multiplex PCR. The original methods were these. Nucleated cell counts per sample were estimated from amplification of reference gene primers within the assay. To quantify the absolute abundance of each unique TCRbeta CDR3 rearrangement, sequence reads were collapsed and filtered. Productive Simpson clonality was computed per sample as the square root of Simpson's diversity index over productive rearrangements. TCRdb re-hosts the immuneACCESS table, in-frame sequences only. Its copies lack some clones; in the studies checked, an unresolved V gene accounts for under half of them, and the cause for the rest is not known. The D gene and trimming were derived from the DNA, and the V and J assignments and clone size from that table. Here the sample has a few hundred thousand clones; around four fifths occur a single time. 15% to 20% of the sample is taken by the ten largest.

With regard to this clone: Its antigen has not been determined. The input lacks base qualities; no much larger clone sits a single base away.

From its cysteine to its phenylalanine, the CDR3 spans 15 amino acids. Just CDR3 DNA is preserved here, 45 bases in frame from base 1. CDR1 and CDR2, looked up from the germline V gene, are MNHEY and SVGAGI. Trimming takes 0 bases off V and 3 bases off J; junction bases not matched to a gene: 5. Each collaborating institution followed its own protocols to collect whole blood in K2EDTA tubes. For TCRbeta analysis, collaborator samples were shipped as frozen whole blood, as isolated PBMCs, or as DNA extracted from either sample type. This clonotype originated in a man younger than 45 with active or convalescent COVID-19. The specimen sequenced was peripheral blood. The rearranged chain carries TRBV6-5 and TRBJ2-7; 7 of the junction bases match TRBD2. The CDR3 is CASSYSPSGRYEQYF. The DNA is as follows: TGTGCCAGCAGTTACTCGCCTAGCGGTCGCTACGAGCAGTACTTC.